A single sample is the source of the 21 T cell receptor beta chains below, sequenced in a study of breast tumors, draining lymph nodes, adjacent tissues. Using its own MiXCR run on the multiplex PCR reads, TCRdb lists one record per CDR3 protein. The sample yields some 100,000 distinct CDR3 sequences, around 20% seen once. Breast cancer patients provided tissue from their axillary draining lymph nodes. Sequenced input: axillary lymph node tissue. The source is a female donor with breast cancer. Some clones in this sample may be carry-over from other donors' samples.

This clonotype was seen ten or more times. J is TRBJ2-3 and V is TRBV2; 9 nucleotides agree with TRBD1. Germline CDR1 reads SNHLY; CDR2 reads FYNNEI. The length of the CDR3 is 16 residues. V dropped 5 bases and J dropped 0; count of bases not matched to a gene: 6. CDR3 sequence reads: CASSLGTGSSTDTQYF. CDR3 sequence (DNA): TGTGCCAGCAGTTTAGGGACAGGGTCAAGCACAGATACGCAGTATTTT.

This clonotype was recorded many times. V usage is TRBV2 and J usage is TRBJ1-2, with D tentatively TRBD1 (6 bases). The CDR3 has 15 amino acids. Deletions cut 8 bases from V and 2 bases from J, with 18 bases between. Germline-derived CDR1 and CDR2 are SNHLY and FYNNEI. The CDR3 loop reads CASETDGQFNYGYTF. The CDR3 DNA reads as TGTGCCAGCGAAACCGATGGACAGTTCAACTATGGCTACACCTTC. Based on the CDR3 plus reference TRBV2 and TRBJ1-2, the full variable domain is EPEVTQTPSHQVTQMGQEVILRCVPISNHLYFYWYRQILGQKVEFLVSFYNNEISEKSEIFDDQFSVERPDGSNFTLKIRSTKLEDSAMYFCASETDGQFNYGYTFGSGTRLTVV.

With respect to this clonotype: This may be a read error, as it is one base from a much larger clone. This chain joins TRBV25-1 and TRBJ2-2; 9 bases are a match to TRBD1. Germline trimming cut 10 bases from V and 6 bases from J; bases unmatched to any gene: 9. CDR3 length: 14 residues. CDR1 MGHDK and CDR2 SYGVNS come from the germline V gene. Written as DNA, the CDR3 is TGTGCCACCAGCCGGGACAGGGTGTCCGGGGAGCTGTTTTTT. It yields the protein CATSRDRVSGELFF. Looking up the rest from reference TRBV25-1 and TRBJ2-2 gives the full variable domain: EADIYQTPRYLVIGTGKKITLECSQTMGHDKMYWYQQDPGMELHLIHYSYGVNSTEKGDLSSESTVSRIRTEHFPLTLESARPSHTSQYLCATSRDRVSGELFFGEGSRLTVL.

As for this clonotype: This may arise from a read error, as a much more abundant clone is one base away. The gene calls are TRBV20-1 and TRBJ1-4; 9 bases are a match to TRBD1. Germline CDR1 reads DFQATT; CDR2 reads SNEGSKA (reference sequence). The CDR3 length is 15 residues. CDR3 nucleotide sequence: TGCAGTGCTAGAGATGGAAGGACAGGGGTCGAAAAACTGTCTTTT. Protein: CSARDGRTGVEKLSF.

Turning to this clonotype: A much larger clone differs from this one at a single base, so this may be a read error. The J gene is TRBJ2-3, the V gene TRBV6-2 or TRBV6-3; 8 bases agree with TRBD1. Germline CDR1 is MNHEY and CDR2 is SVGEGT. V was clipped by 8 bases and J by 2 bases; unmatched bases: 9. This CDR3 is 15 amino acids long. CDR3 in amino acids: CASGRAGQVTDTQYF. As DNA, the CDR3 is TGTGCCAGCGGGCGCGCGGGACAGGTCACAGATACGCAGTATTTT.

This clonotype appeared many times. This chain links TRBV5-1 with TRBJ2-7, with 12 positions matching TRBD1. Germline trimming cut 2 bases from V and 5 bases from J; bases unmatched to any gene: 8. The germline CDR1 and CDR2 sequences are SGHRS and YFSETQ. CDR3 length: 16 residues. CDR3 sequence (DNA): TGCGCCAGCAGCTTTATGGGGACAGGGGGCGCCCACGAGCAGTACTTC. This translates into CASSFMGTGGAHEQYF.

There are many counts of this clonotype. J is TRBJ2-5 and V is TRBV7-9, with D possibly TRBD2 on 8 matching bases. Trimming left V 4 bases short and J 1 base short, with 16 bases between. The germline CDR1 and CDR2 sequences are SEHNR and FQNEAQ (reference sequence). The CDR3 consists of 16 residues. As DNA, the CDR3 is TGTGCCAGCAGCTCGGGGGGGGGGGACAGCCAAGAGACCCAGTACTTC. Translated: CASSSGGGDSQETQYF.

This clonotype was counted at least ten times. The chain combines TRBV2 with TRBJ2-3; D perhaps matches TRBD2 (5 bases). CDR1 and CDR2 from the germline V gene are SNHLY and FYNNEI. This CDR3 spans 16 amino acids. Trimming took 6 bases from V and 0 from J, leaving 16 bases between them. The CDR3 sequence: CASRVVSDSSTDTQYF. The CDR3 DNA follows: TGTGCCAGCAGAGTGGTATCGGACTCAAGCACAGATACGCAGTATTTT.

This clonotype was counted only a few times. The V and J genes are TRBV18 and TRBJ2-7, with 15 nucleotides matching TRBD2. Germline V gives CDR1 KGHSH, CDR2 LQKENI. CDR3 length equals 15 residues. The J segment lost 6 bases and the V segment lost 2 bases, leaving 2 bases of the junction unmatched. The CDR3 DNA reads TGTGCCAGCTCACCATCGGGACTAGCGGGAGGCGAGCAGTACTTC. Its protein product is CASSPSGLAGGEQYF.

Points on this clonotype: Just one base apart from a much larger clone, this may be a read error. The missing conserved phenylalanine or tryptophan at the end of this CDR3 makes a read error likely. The chain combines TRBV7-7 with TRBJ2-5; 10 bases map to TRBD1. The CDR3 runs 15 residues. CDR1 and CDR2 (germline): SSHAT, FNYEAQ (reference sequence). V dropped 5 bases and J dropped 5; count of bases not matched to a gene: 8. CDR3 protein: CASSPRQGAEETQYC. The CDR3 bases are TGTGCCAGCAGCCCCCGACAGGGGGCGGAGGAGACCCAGTACTGC.

To note about this clonotype: A much larger clone is a single base away; this may be a read error. This sequence joins TRBV19 and TRBJ1-5; 8 nucleotides line up with TRBD1. The length of the CDR3 is 16 residues. With 6 bases clipped from V and 0 bases from J, the junction kept 7 bases outside the gene matches. The germline V gene encodes CDR1 LNHDA and CDR2 SQIVND (reference sequence). The CDR3 here is CASRSAGGHSNQPQHF. CDR3 DNA: TGTGCCAGTAGATCAGCAGGGGGCCATAGCAATCAGCCCCAGCATTTT.

In its sample, this clonotype was seen many times. The chain recombines TRBV5-1 with TRBJ2-5; TRBD1 aligns across 7 bases. V shed 0 bases and J 1 base; nucleotides not matched to a gene: 6. The CDR3 has 16 residues. The V gene's germline CDR1 is SGHRS and CDR2 YFSETQ. CDR3 region: CASSLAPTGTQETQYF. In DNA form, the CDR3 reads TGCGCCAGCAGCTTGGCCCCGACAGGGACCCAAGAGACCCAGTACTTC.

The genes are TRBV10-3 and TRBJ1-1, with D maybe TRBD1 (5 bases). The V gene lost 5 bases and the J gene lost 0 bases, with 7 bases spanning the gap. The CDR3 spans 13 residues. CDR1 is ENHRY, CDR2 SYGVKD, per germline. The CDR3 here is CAISRGVNTEAFF. CDR3 DNA sequence: TGTGCCATCAGTCGGGGGGTGAACACTGAAGCTTTCTTT.

Notes on this clonotype: This could be a read error, since a much larger clone is one nucleotide away. The V gene is TRBV28, the J gene TRBJ2-7, with D perhaps matching TRBD1 (6 bases). CDR1 and CDR2 from the germline V gene are MDHEN and SYDVKM. Trimming took 1 base from V and 5 from J, leaving 12 bases between them. The CDR3 length is 14 residues. CDR3 amino acids: CASSLLTGDHEQYF. CDR3 sequence (DNA): TGTGCCAGCAGTTTATTGACAGGAGACCACGAGCAGTACTTC. Full variable domain (rest looked up from reference TRBV28 and TRBJ2-7): DVKVTQSSRYLVKRTGEKVFLECVQDMDHENMFWYRQDPGLGLRLIYFSYDVKMKEKGDIPEGYSVSREKKERFSLILESASTNQTSMYLCASSLLTGDHEQYFGPGTRLTVT.

Regarding this clonotype: One base away lies a much larger clone, so this may be a sequencing read error. The V gene is TRBV6-4, the J gene TRBJ2-5; 12 positions agree with TRBD2. CDR1 is MRHNA and CDR2 is SNTAGT in the germline V gene. The CDR3 has 14 residues. CDR3 sequence reads: CARQTSGGQGTQYF. CDR3 DNA: TGTGCCCGTCAGACTAGCGGGGGCCAAGGGACCCAGTACTTC.

This clonotype showed up many times. The J gene is TRBJ1-2, the V gene TRBV6-6; D is uncertain. Trimming left V 0 bases short and J 0 bases short, with 8 bases between. The CDR3 sequence is 15 residues long. Germline loops: CDR1 MNHNY, CDR2 SVGAGI (reference sequence). The CDR3 DNA reads as TGTGCCAGCAGTTACTCGAGCGGAGCTAACTATGGCTACACCTTC. Protein sequence: CASSYSSGANYGYTF.

This clonotype was found many times. V usage is TRBV9 and J usage is TRBJ2-7, with D possibly TRBD2 on 6 matching bases. Germline values: CDR1 SGDLS, CDR2 YYNGEE. CDR3 size: 14 residues. V shed 4 bases and J shed 2 bases, with 13 bases lying between them. CDR3 residues: CASSPRDLAYEQYF. DNA of the CDR3: TGTGCCAGCAGCCCGAGGGACTTAGCCTACGAGCAGTACTTC.

This clonotype was seen only a few times. The CDR3 DNA is TGTGCCTGGAGTGTAGGCAGATCAAACAATCAGCCCCAGCATTTT. Its protein product is CAWSVGRSNNQPQHF. The J gene is TRBJ1-5, the V gene TRBV30; D is uncertain. V dropped 0 bases and J dropped 3 bases, with 12 bases sitting between them. The V gene's germline CDR1 is GTSNPN and CDR2 SVGIG (reference sequence). This CDR3 is built from 15 residues.

Turning to this clonotype: The DNA is omitted, as the CDR3 cannot be located on it reliably, and the CDR3 follows TCRdb's listing. V usage is TRBV7-8 and J usage is TRBJ2-5. Per the germline V gene, CDR1 is SGHVS and CDR2 is FQNEAQ. Termini included, the CDR3 measures 17 amino acids. The CDR3 spells CASSFYICSAQEETQYF.

A word on this clonotype: A single base separates this from a much larger clone, so it may be a read error. The gene calls are TRBV11-2 and TRBJ1-5, with D unresolved. Germline V gene lookup returns CDR1 SGHAT and CDR2 FQNNGV. The CDR3 runs 14 residues. Trimming took off 0 bases at V and 7 bases at J, with 10 bases between the two ends. Written as DNA, the CDR3 is TGTGCCAGCAGCTTAGAAAGCAGTCGACAGCCCCAGCATTTT. Its translation: CASSLESSRQPQHF.

The chain recombines TRBV10-3 with TRBJ1-2; no definite D call. CDR3 length: 13 residues. The germline CDR1 and CDR2 sequences are ENHRY and SYGVKD. Trimming pared 0 bases from V and 2 bases from J, leaving 4 bases between. CDR3 DNA sequence: TGTGCCATCAGTGAGTCACAGAACTATGGCTACACCTTC. Its protein product is CAISESQNYGYTF.